The 10 T cell receptor beta chains below come from one sample, sequenced in a study of T cell responses to AZD1222 COVID-19 vaccine. Generated by immunoSEQ multiplex PCR, the TCRdb table keeps only in-frame clones and is missing some. The sample has approximately 99,000 clones; more than 70% are singletons. The sequencing used peripheral blood, collected on day 0 of AZD1222 vaccination. The receptors stem from an adult in good health.

The chain links TRBV6-5 to TRBJ1-1; maybe TRBD1 (5 bases). The CDR3 has 14 residues. V was trimmed by 8 bases and J by 2 bases, leaving 15 bases between them. The germline V gene has CDR1 MNHEY and CDR2 SVGAGI. As DNA, the CDR3 is TGTGCCAGCGGGGACCCGACAGACAACACTGAAGCTTTCTTT. This sequence encodes CASGDPTDNTEAFF.

This chain links TRBV24-1 with TRBJ1-5; a possible D gene is TRBD1 (5 bases). The V gene's germline CDR1 is KGHDR and CDR2 SFDVKD. The CDR3 loop spans 19 amino acids. V lost 3 bases and J 2 bases, leaving 22 bases between the germline ends. CDR3 sequence (DNA): TGTGCCACCAGTGATCGATCCGCTAGAGGGGTATTTGGCAATCAGCCCCAGCATTTT. Protein sequence: CATSDRSARGVFGNQPQHF.

This rearrangement joins TRBV7-9 to TRBJ1-2; tentatively, D is TRBD1 (6 bases). Germline V gene lookup returns CDR1 SEHNR and CDR2 FQNEAQ (reference sequence). V was clipped by 0 bases and J by 4 bases, with 15 bases between them. This CDR3 region has 16 residues. The CDR3 DNA follows: TGTGCCAGCAGCTTAGCGTCCGGGAGGGGGATCTATGGCTACACCTTC. Amino acid sequence: CASSLASGRGIYGYTF.

The gene calls are TRBV7-2 and TRBJ1-1, with TRBD1 as a possible D gene (5 bases). The CDR3 has 13 amino acids. V was shortened by 1 base and J by 3 bases, with 6 bases between the two germline ends. CDR1 and CDR2 (germline): SGHTA, FQGNSA. DNA for the CDR3: TGTGCCAGCAGCTTAGAAGGGGACACTGAAGCTTTCTTT. Its translation is CASSLEGDTEAFF.

This clone was detected only a few times. V gene TRBV28 combines with J gene TRBJ1-1; 7 positions agree with TRBD1. V was pared by 7 bases and J by 1 base, with 12 bases of the junction left unmatched. This CDR3 contains 16 residues. CDR1 is MDHEN and CDR2 is SYDVKM in the germline V gene. The CDR3 region is CASNWEQGIGNTEAFF. For the CDR3, the DNA is TGTGCCAGCAATTGGGAACAGGGGATAGGGAACACTGAAGCTTTCTTT.

The chain couples TRBV10-2 to TRBJ1-5, with D unresolved. V was shortened by 4 bases and J by 2 bases, with 9 bases between the two germline ends. The germline CDR1 and CDR2 sequences are WSHSY and SAAADI. The CDR3 has 14 amino acids. CDR3 residues: CASSGPNGNQPQHF. DNA of the CDR3: TGCGCCAGCAGTGGGCCAAACGGCAATCAGCCCCAGCATTTT.

The chain combines TRBV7-7 with TRBJ1-4; D is possibly TRBD1 (5 bases). CDR1 and CDR2 (germline): SSHAT, FNYEAQ (reference sequence). V lost 1 base and J 13 bases, leaving 10 bases between the germline ends. The CDR3 contains 12 residues. DNA for the CDR3: TGTGCCAGCAGCTTAGGCGGGGGAGGACTGTTTTTT. Amino acid sequence: CASSLGGGGLFF. Full variable domain (remainder filled in from reference TRBV7-7 and TRBJ1-4): GAGVSQSPRYKVTKRGQDVTLRCDPISSHATLYWYQQALGQGPEFLTYFNYEAQPDKSGLPSDRFSAERPEGSISTLTIQRTEQRDSAMYRCASSLGGGGLFFGSGTQLSVL.

This clone was found a few times. The V and J genes are TRBV9 and TRBJ1-4; D perhaps matches TRBD1 (6 bases). Germline lookup yields CDR1 SGDLS and CDR2 YYNGEE. V dropped 3 bases and J dropped 7 bases, with 13 bases sitting between them. CDR3 length equals 14 residues. This chain's CDR3 is CASSGDTLGEKLFF. CDR3 DNA sequence: TGTGCCAGCAGCGGGGACACCCTAGGTGAAAAACTGTTTTTT.

This clone was recorded a few times. The genes are TRBV4-2 and TRBJ2-1; 8 bases are shared with TRBD2. This CDR3 has 14 amino acids. Unmatched junction bases numbered 4, after V lost 1 base and J lost 8 bases. CDR1 is LGHNA and CDR2 is YNFKEQ in the germline V gene. The CDR3 DNA reads as TGTGCCAGCAGCCAAGGGGGACTAGTCGATGAGCAGTTCTTC. Translated, it gives CASSQGGLVDEQFF.

The rearrangement links TRBV6-2 or TRBV6-3 to TRBJ2-1; D is uncertain. The CDR3 sequence is 13 residues long. Trimming left V 0 bases short and J 12 bases short, with 12 bases between. Germline lookup yields CDR1 MNHEY and CDR2 SVGEGT. CDR3 DNA sequence: TGTGCCAGCAGTTACTCGTCCCTATTTAGGCAGTTCTTC. Translated, it gives CASSYSSLFRQFF.